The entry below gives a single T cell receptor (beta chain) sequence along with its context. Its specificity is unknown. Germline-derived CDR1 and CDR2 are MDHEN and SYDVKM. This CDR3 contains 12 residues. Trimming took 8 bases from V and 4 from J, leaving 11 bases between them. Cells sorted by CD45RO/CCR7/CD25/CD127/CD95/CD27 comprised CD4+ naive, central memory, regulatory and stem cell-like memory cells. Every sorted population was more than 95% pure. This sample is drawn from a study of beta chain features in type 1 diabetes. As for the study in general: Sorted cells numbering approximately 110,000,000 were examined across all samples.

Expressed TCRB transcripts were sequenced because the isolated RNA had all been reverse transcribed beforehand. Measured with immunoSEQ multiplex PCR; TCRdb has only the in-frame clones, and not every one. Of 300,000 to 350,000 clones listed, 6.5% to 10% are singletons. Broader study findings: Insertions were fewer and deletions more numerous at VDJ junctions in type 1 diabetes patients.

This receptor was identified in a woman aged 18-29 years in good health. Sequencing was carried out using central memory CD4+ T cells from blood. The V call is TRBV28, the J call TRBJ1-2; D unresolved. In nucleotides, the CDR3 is TGTGCCAGCTCGCTTGGGTCCTATGGCTACACCTTC. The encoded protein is CASSLGSYGYTF.